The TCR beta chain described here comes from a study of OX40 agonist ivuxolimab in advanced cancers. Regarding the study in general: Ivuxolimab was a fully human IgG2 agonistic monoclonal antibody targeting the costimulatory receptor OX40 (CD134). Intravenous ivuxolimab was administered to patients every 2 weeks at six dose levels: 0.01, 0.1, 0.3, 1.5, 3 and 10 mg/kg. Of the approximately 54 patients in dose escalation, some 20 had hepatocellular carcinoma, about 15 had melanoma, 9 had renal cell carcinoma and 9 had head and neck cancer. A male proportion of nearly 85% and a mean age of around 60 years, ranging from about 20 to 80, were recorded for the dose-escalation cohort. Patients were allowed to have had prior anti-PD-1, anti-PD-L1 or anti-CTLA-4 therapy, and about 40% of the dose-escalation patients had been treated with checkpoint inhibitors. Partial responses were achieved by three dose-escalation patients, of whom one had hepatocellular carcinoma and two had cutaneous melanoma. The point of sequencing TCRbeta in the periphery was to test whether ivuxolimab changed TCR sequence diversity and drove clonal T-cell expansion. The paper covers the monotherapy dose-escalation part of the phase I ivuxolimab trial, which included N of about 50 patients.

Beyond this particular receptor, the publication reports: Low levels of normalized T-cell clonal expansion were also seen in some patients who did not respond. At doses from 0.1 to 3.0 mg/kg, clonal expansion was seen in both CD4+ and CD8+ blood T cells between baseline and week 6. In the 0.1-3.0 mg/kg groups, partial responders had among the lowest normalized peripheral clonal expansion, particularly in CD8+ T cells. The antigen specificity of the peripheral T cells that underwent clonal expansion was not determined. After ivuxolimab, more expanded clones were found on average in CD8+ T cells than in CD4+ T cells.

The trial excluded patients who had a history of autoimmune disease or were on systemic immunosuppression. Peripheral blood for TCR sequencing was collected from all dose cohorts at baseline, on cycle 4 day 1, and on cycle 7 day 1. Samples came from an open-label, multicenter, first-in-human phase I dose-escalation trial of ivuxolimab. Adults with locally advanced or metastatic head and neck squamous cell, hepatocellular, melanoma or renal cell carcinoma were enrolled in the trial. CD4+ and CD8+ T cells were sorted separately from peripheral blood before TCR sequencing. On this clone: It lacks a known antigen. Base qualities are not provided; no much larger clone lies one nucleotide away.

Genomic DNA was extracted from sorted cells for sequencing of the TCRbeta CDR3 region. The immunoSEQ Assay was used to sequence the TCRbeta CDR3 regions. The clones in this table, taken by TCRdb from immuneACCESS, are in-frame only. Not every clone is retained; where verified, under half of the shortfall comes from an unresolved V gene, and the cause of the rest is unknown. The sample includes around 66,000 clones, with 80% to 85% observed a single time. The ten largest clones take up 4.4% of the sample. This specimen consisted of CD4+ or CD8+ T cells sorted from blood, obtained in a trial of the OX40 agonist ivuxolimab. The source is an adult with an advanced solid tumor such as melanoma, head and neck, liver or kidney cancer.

The CDR3 in this case is CASSFSGTGELFF. The base sequence is TGTGCCAGCAGCTTCAGTGGGACCGGGGAGCTGTTTTTT. Recombination connected TRBV7-9 to TRBJ2-2, with the D gene not confidently named. Reading the germline V gene (reference sequence) gives CDR1 SEHNR and CDR2 FQNEAQ. There are 13 amino acids in the CDR3, from cysteine to phenylalanine inclusive. The entry retains the CDR3 DNA only, 39 bases that are in frame from base 1. V drops 3 bases and J drops 5 bases, leaving 7 bases in between.